This passage covers 19 T cell receptor beta chains from one sample sequenced in a study of Ad26.COV2.S vaccination and SARS-CoV-2 variants. Sequenced by immunoSEQ multiplex PCR; TCRdb stores in-frame clones only, minus some. The sample lists about 280,000 clones, 70% to 90% occurring once. Treatment specified: roughly 19 received Ad26.COV2.S at low or high dose, single or two shots; about 5 received placebo; per-sample allocation not given. Sampling took place 63 days after the first vaccine or placebo injection. Sequencing used peripheral blood, obtained in a trial of Ad26.COV2.S vaccine versus placebo. The source is a person between 18 and 65 years old who received the Ad26.COV2.S COVID-19 vaccine or a placebo.

This clone appeared a few times. The chain joins TRBV7-9 to TRBJ1-5; D is possibly TRBD1 (5 bases). The V gene lost 3 bases and the J gene lost 3 bases, with 9 bases spanning the gap. CDR1 and CDR2 from the germline V gene are SEHNR and FQNEAQ (reference sequence). The length of the CDR3 is 14 residues. This chain's CDR3 is CASSFGGPNQPQHF. CDR3 nucleotide sequence: TGTGCCAGCAGCTTCGGGGGTCCCAATCAGCCCCAGCATTTT.

The chain joins TRBV5-1 to TRBJ2-7, with 9 bases that match TRBD1. Germline V gives CDR1 SGHRS, CDR2 YFSETQ. This CDR3 contains 17 residues. With V trimmed by 3 bases and J by 5 bases, 15 bases remained unmatched. The CDR3 here is CASSSLLSGTGSNEQYF. DNA of the CDR3: TGCGCCAGCAGCTCCCTCCTCAGCGGGACAGGGAGCAACGAGCAGTACTTC.

The chain joins TRBV28 to TRBJ1-6, with D perhaps TRBD1 (6 bases). CDR3 length: 15 amino acids. From germline, CDR1 is MDHEN and CDR2 SYDVKM. The V gene lost 6 bases and the J gene lost 8 bases, with 17 bases spanning the gap. The CDR3 protein is CASRMTGTKYSPLHF. Here the CDR3 DNA reads TGTGCCAGCAGAATGACCGGGACAAAATATTCACCCCTCCACTTT.

V is TRBV9 and J is TRBJ2-3; 10 bases line up with TRBD2. The germline CDR1 and CDR2 sequences are SGDLS and YYNGEE. Unmatched junction bases numbered 11, after V lost 3 bases and J lost 4 bases. The CDR3 runs to 17 residues. CDR3 in DNA: TGTGCCAGCAGCGCACTAGCGGGGCTGGGGGGCCCAGATACGCAGTATTTT. It translates to CASSALAGLGGPDTQYF.

This clone was observed once. The rearrangement uses TRBV3-1 (or the pseudogene TRBV3-2) and TRBJ2-7; 7 bases are shared with TRBD2. Trimming cost V 4 bases and J 2 bases; bases outside gene matches: 5. The CDR3 is 14 residues long. Germline assignment: CDR1 LGHDT and CDR2 YNNKEL (reference sequence). This CDR3 reads CASSPMAGAYEQYF. CDR3 in DNA: TGTGCCAGCAGCCCTATGGCGGGAGCCTACGAGCAGTACTTC.

The sample holds one count of this clone. The CDR3 nucleotides are TGTGCCACCAGTGATTTTGACAGAACGAACACCGGGGAGCTGTTTTTT. Its translation is CATSDFDRTNTGELFF. V usage is TRBV24-1 and J usage is TRBJ2-2, with D tentatively TRBD1 (5 bases). The CDR3 contains 16 residues. Germline-derived CDR1 and CDR2 are KGHDR and SFDVKD. The germline V and J ends were trimmed by 1 base and 0 bases, with 8 bases remaining between them.

The rearrangement links TRBV19 to TRBJ1-2, with D possibly matching TRBD1 (5 bases). The V gene lost 4 bases and the J gene lost 0 bases, with 9 bases spanning the gap. The V gene's germline CDR1 is LNHDA and CDR2 SQIVND (reference sequence). CDR3 size: 14 residues. The CDR3 sequence is CASSTGDANYGYTF. CDR3 sequence (DNA): TGTGCCAGTAGTACGGGGGACGCTAACTATGGCTACACCTTC.

This chain connects TRBV7-2 to TRBJ1-1, with D possibly matching TRBD1 (5 bases). This CDR3 has 16 residues. CDR1 is SGHTA, CDR2 FQGNSA, per germline. V dropped 5 bases and J dropped 11 bases, with 27 bases sitting between them. For the CDR3, the DNA is TGTGCCAGCAGCCTCAATGGAGCAGGGTCCAGGTCGGGGGCTTTCTTT. Its protein product is CASSLNGAGSRSGAFF.

This rearrangement joins TRBV6-5 to TRBJ1-2; no definite D call. This CDR3 spans 13 amino acids. Per germline, CDR1 MNHEY and CDR2 SVGAGI. V lost 6 bases and J lost 7, with 15 bases in between. Here the CDR3 reads CASSFAATSGYTF. The CDR3 region has the DNA TGTGCCAGCAGCTTTGCAGCGACGAGTGGCTACACCTTC.

The chain joins TRBV18 to TRBJ2-7, with D hard to call. Trimming removed 1 base from V and 1 base from J, with 5 bases in between. Germline-derived CDR1 and CDR2 are KGHSH and LQKENI. The CDR3 is 13 amino acids. CDR3 sequence (DNA): TGTGCCAGCTCACCACAACGGTCCTACGAGCAGTACTTC. It codes for CASSPQRSYEQYF.

The chain has TRBV11-2 and TRBJ1-2; no clear D gene. The CDR3 runs 14 residues. V was trimmed by 0 bases and J by 4 bases, leaving 9 bases between them. Germline CDR1 reads SGHAT; CDR2 reads FQNNGV. CDR3 DNA: TGTGCCAGCAGCTTAGAGGGCAGTACCTATGGCTACACCTTC. Its protein product is CASSLEGSTYGYTF.

The chain is built from TRBV18 and TRBJ2-3, with D unresolved. The V end lost 5 bases, the J end lost 6 bases, and 9 bases lay between the germline ends. The germline gives CDR1 KGHSH, CDR2 LQKENI. This CDR3 is built from 12 residues. CDR3 sequence reads: CASSSDLDTQYF. In DNA, the CDR3 is TGTGCCAGCTCATCTGACCTGGATACGCAGTATTTT.

The chain couples TRBV7-3 to TRBJ1-2; TRBD1 agrees at 7 bases. This CDR3 has 16 residues. The ends lost 2 bases at V and 2 bases at J; junction bases unmatched: 8. The germline gives CDR1 SGHTA, CDR2 FQGTGA. The CDR3 sequence: CASSLGGGPFNYGYTF. Written as DNA, the CDR3 is TGTGCCAGCAGCTTAGGAGGGGGCCCTTTCAACTATGGCTACACCTTC. The full variable domain, with the rest looked up from reference TRBV7-3 and TRBJ1-2, is GAGVSQTPSNKVTEKGKYVELRCDPISGHTALYWYRQSLGQGPEFLIYFQGTGAADDSGLPNDRFFAVRPEGSVSTLKIQRTERGDSAVYLCASSLGGGPFNYGYTFGSGTRLTVV.

The chain uses TRBV9 and TRBJ1-4; 12 bases agree with TRBD1. This CDR3 is built from 14 residues. Germline V CDR1 and CDR2: SGDLS, YYNGEE. V dropped 2 bases and J dropped 8; count of bases not matched to a gene: 1. DNA for the CDR3: TGTGCCAGCAGCGTTGGGACAGGGGGCGAAAAACTGTTTTTT. This translates into CASSVGTGGEKLFF.

The chain joins TRBV27 to TRBJ2-7; 10 bases are a match to TRBD2. Germline V gene lookup returns CDR1 MNHEY and CDR2 SMNVEV (reference sequence). This CDR3 region has 11 residues. V trimming: 5 bases; J trimming: 12 bases; junction bases outside the gene matches: 4. DNA of the CDR3: TGTGCCAGCAGTATGGGACTAGCGTTGTACTTC. It codes for CASSMGLALYF.

This chain links TRBV1 with TRBJ2-5; TRBD1 is the table's D call, not checked against the DNA. TRBV1 constitutes a pseudogene. The CDR3 has 13 amino acids. The CDR3: CTSRQQDWETQYF. For the CDR3, the DNA is TGCACCAGCAGACAACAGGATTGGGAGACCCAGTACTTC.

The V call is TRBV4-1, the J call TRBJ2-7; TRBD2 might be the D (5 bases). Germline lookup yields CDR1 MGHRA and CDR2 YSYEKL. CDR3 length: 14 residues. V was shortened by 0 bases and J by 4 bases, with 10 bases between the two germline ends. The chain's CDR3 is CASSQDGVRYEQYF. The CDR3 coding sequence is TGCGCCAGCAGCCAAGACGGGGTTCGGTACGAGCAGTACTTC.

On this clone: Other DNA sequences in the sample encode the same CDR3. The rearrangement joins TRBV5-1 to TRBJ1-1; 8 nucleotides line up with TRBD1. Looked up from germline, CDR1 is SGHRS and CDR2 is YFSETQ. There are 14 residues in the CDR3. V was clipped by 4 bases and J by 2 bases; unmatched bases: 4. CDR3 nucleotide sequence: TGCGCCAGCAGCCCCGACAGGGGAAACACTGAAGCTTTCTTT. It translates to CASSPDRGNTEAFF.

The chain carries TRBV12-3 or TRBV12-4 and TRBJ1-2; D remains ambiguous. CDR3 length: 12 amino acids. V lost 3 bases and J 5 bases, leaving 7 bases between the germline ends. This CDR3 is CASSFEVYGYTF. Written as DNA, the CDR3 is TGTGCCAGCAGTTTTGAGGTGTATGGCTACACCTTC.